The sequence of this TCR beta chain was determined in a study of T cell responses to AZD1222 COVID-19 vaccine. Whole-study results and caveats: Donors, mostly white British, included more females; clonal diversity was possibly underestimated. No day 14 peak samples; only post-peak repertoires were characterized.

Only in-frame clones appear in the TCRdb table, and some are missing; sequencing was by immunoSEQ multiplex PCR. Among approximately 82,000 clones listed, 85% to 95% were seen once. In regard to this clone: Its antigen is still unknown.

The CDR3 runs 14 residues. CDR1 SGDLS and CDR2 YYNGEE come from the germline V gene. The V segment lost 0 bases and the J segment 7 bases; nucleotides outside the gene matches: 1. The source material was peripheral blood, sampled on day 0 of AZD1222 vaccination. This TCR derives from an adult in good health. The chain combines TRBV9 with TRBJ2-2, with 9 bases aligning to TRBD1. Here the CDR3 reads CASSVVGQGGELFF. The CDR3 DNA reads as TGTGCCAGCAGCGTAGTGGGACAGGGCGGGGAGCTGTTTTTT.